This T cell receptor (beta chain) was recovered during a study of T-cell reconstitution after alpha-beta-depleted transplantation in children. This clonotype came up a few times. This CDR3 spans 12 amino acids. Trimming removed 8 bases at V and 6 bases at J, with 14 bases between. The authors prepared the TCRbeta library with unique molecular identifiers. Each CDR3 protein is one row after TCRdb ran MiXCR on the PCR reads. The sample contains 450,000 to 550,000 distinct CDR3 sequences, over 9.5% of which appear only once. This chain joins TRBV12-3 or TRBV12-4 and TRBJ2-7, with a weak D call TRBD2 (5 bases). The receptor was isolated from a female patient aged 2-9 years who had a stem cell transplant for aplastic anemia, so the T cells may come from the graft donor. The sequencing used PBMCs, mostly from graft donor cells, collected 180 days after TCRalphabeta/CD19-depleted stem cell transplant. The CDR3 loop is CASRGEESEQYF. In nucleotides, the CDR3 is TGTGCCAGCCGGGGAGAGGAATCCGAGCAGTACTTC.